A selection of T cell receptor beta chains follows, all from one sample in a study of blood T cell repertoires in COVID-19. Sequencing was performed with immunoSEQ multiplex PCR; in TCRdb, only in-frame clones are kept and a portion is missing. The table includes 650,000 to 800,000 clones, about nine tenths detected once. The specimen sequenced was peripheral blood. The receptors were gathered from a woman under 30 with acute or convalescent COVID-19. Both conserved end residues are part of each CDR3. Fields, in order: V gene, CDR3 protein.

V: TRBV12-3/TRBV12-4
CDR3: CASSSGDFTEAFF

V: TRBV27
CDR3: CARVPEKGETELKANYGYTF

V: TRBV30
CDR3: CAWSKISNQPQHF

V: TRBV24-1
CDR3: CATSDLSGNQPQHF

V: TRBV6-5
CDR3: CASTGSSTDTQYF

V: TRBV19
CDR3: CAGLSPNTGELFF

V: TRBV2
CDR3: CASRAGLAGGSGELFF

V: TRBV4-3
CDR3: CASSQDRGQGYEQYF

V: TRBV7-9
CDR3: CASSLAPGLPNEKLFF

V: TRBV5-1
CDR3: CASSPDSLYGYTF

V: TRBV20-1
CDR3: CSARDYNEQFF

V: TRBV18
CDR3: CASSPLMGRVNDGYTF

V: TRBV15
CDR3: CATSTDRGVGGYTF

V: TRBV19
CDR3: CASSTRQGAMNTEAFF

V: TRBV6-5
CDR3: CASSYSRNMNTEAFF

V: TRBV30
CDR3: CAWSKSTNEKLFF

V: TRBV6-2/TRBV6-3
CDR3: CASSNLLGPAPHVYGYTF

V: TRBV4-1
CDR3: CASRGGLAGGPSTDTQYF

V: TRBV5-1
CDR3: CASSSGQDSYGYTF

V: TRBV6-5
CDR3: CASSGPRTARDGYTF

V: TRBV10-3
CDR3: CATGLAGGSNEQYF

V: TRBV11-3
CDR3: CASSSWTGASNEQFF

V: TRBV6-4
CDR3: CASSAGTTGELFF

V: TRBV10-3
CDR3: CAISVTGVDEKLFF

V: TRBV24-1
CDR3: CATSPEGTVAFF

V: TRBV5-1
CDR3: CASSLDWDRAGSPLHF

V: TRBV19
CDR3: CASSKTGSNQPQHF

V: TRBV19
CDR3: CASSIEVAQPQHF

V: TRBV2
CDR3: CASSARPGSSYEQYF

V: TRBV7-2
CDR3: CASSFNPGNGGYTF

V: TRBV19
CDR3: CASRDTQGWSPFSSGNTIYF

V: TRBV11-2
CDR3: CASSQGRGWTDPIEAFF

V: TRBV7-2
CDR3: CASSPATGNNYGYTF

V: TRBV19
CDR3: CASSTKPGQSEAFF

V: TRBV9
CDR3: CASSVGATNEKLFF

V: TRBV2
CDR3: CASLGSTEAFF

V: TRBV5-4
CDR3: CASSPRTLAGGLSRIDTQYF

V: TRBV2
CDR3: CASSETPSGGLEQFF

V: TRBV6-6
CDR3: CAGREVSGYTF

V: TRBV10-3
CDR3: CAIAQGSTEAFF

V: TRBV4-3
CDR3: CASSHRGSYEQYF

V: TRBV9
CDR3: CASSAGYRDRQYNEQFF

V: TRBV6-6
CDR3: CASSYSLPSSYNEQFF

V: TRBV2
CDR3: CASRALSGSPNYGYTF

V: TRBV19
CDR3: CASSRGTYGYTF

V: TRBV6-6
CDR3: CASTLRGQNTEAFF

V: TRBV2
CDR3: CASSEANGGGPDYTF

V: TRBV19
CDR3: CASMNAWDSSNYEQYF

V: TRBV3-1/TRBV3-2
CDR3: CASSPGTDNYGYTF

V: TRBV19
CDR3: CASSIGQGANNQPQHF

V: TRBV6-5
CDR3: CASSPQGALRNEQYF

V: TRBV5-1
CDR3: CASSSGTGASPLHF

V: TRBV6-2/TRBV6-3
CDR3: CASSYYGQNYGYTF

V: TRBV19
CDR3: CASSIKSSGGAGELFF

V: TRBV28
CDR3: CASSGTATDTQYF

V: TRBV7-9
CDR3: CASSFGTGHNQPQHF

V: TRBV3-1/TRBV3-2
CDR3: CASNRRRGKSDTQYF

V: TRBV4-2
CDR3: CASSKTGPGVETQYF

V: TRBV4-1
CDR3: CASSPSNPTDTQYF

V: TRBV5-6
CDR3: CASSPNRDRALPGELFF